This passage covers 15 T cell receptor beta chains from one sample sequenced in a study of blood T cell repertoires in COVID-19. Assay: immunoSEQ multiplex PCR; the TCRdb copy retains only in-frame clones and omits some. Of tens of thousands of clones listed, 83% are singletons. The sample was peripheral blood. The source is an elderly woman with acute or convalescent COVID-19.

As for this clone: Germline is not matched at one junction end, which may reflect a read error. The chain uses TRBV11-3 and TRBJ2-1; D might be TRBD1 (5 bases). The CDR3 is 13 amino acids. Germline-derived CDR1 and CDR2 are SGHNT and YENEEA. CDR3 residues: CASSSDGRSRVVF. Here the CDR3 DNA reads TGTGCCAGCAGCTCCGACGGACGGTCCAGGGTGGTCTTC.

The CDR3 is CASSPRDSRNEQFF. In nucleotides, the CDR3 is TGTGCCAGCTCACCACGAGACAGTCGCAATGAGCAGTTCTTC. The chain links TRBV18 to TRBJ2-1; TRBD1 is a possible D gene (5 bases). The CDR3 is 14 residues long. Germline values: CDR1 KGHSH, CDR2 LQKENI. Trimming cost V 1 base and J 6 bases, with 10 bases left between them.

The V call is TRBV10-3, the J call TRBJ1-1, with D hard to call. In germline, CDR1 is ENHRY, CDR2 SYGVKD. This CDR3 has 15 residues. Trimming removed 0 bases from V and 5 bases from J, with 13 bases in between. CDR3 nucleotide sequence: TGTGCCATCAGTGAGTCAGCCGGGGATGGGACTGAAGCTTTCTTT. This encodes CAISESAGDGTEAFF.

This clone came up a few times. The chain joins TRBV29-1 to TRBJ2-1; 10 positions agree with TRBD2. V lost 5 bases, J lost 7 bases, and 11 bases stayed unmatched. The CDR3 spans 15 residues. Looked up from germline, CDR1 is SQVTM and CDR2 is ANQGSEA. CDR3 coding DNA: TGCAGCGTTTTTACTAGCGGGAAGGGATTTAATGAGCAGTTCTTC. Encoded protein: CSVFTSGKGFNEQFF.

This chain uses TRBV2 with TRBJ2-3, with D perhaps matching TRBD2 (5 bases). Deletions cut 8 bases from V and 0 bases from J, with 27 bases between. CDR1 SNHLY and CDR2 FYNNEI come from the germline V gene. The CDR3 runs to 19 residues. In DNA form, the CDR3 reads TGTGCCAGCCGTGGAGGCGTTTTTAGGTCGGCAGACAGCACAGATACGCAGTATTTT. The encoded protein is CASRGGVFRSADSTDTQYF.

In DNA form, the CDR3 reads TGTGCCAGCAGCACGAGTGAAAAACTGTTTTTT. Translating gives CASSTSEKLFF. The rearrangement uses TRBV6-6 and TRBJ1-4; D ambiguous. V was shortened by 6 bases and J by 7 bases, with 6 bases between the two germline ends. Germline loops: CDR1 MNHNY, CDR2 SVGAGI (reference sequence). CDR3 length equals 11 residues.

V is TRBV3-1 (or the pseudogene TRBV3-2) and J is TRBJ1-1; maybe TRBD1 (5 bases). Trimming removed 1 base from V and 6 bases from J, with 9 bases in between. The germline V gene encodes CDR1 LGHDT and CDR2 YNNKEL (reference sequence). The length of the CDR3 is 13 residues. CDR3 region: CASSQVGQAEAFF. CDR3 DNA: TGTGCCAGCAGCCAAGTGGGGCAGGCTGAAGCTTTCTTT.

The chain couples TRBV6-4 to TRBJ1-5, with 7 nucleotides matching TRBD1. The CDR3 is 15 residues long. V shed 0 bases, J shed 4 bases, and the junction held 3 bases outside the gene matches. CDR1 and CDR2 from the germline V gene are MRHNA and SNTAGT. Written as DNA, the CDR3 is TGTGCCAGCAGTGACTCGAACAGGGGTAATCAGCCCCAGCATTTT. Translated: CASSDSNRGNQPQHF.

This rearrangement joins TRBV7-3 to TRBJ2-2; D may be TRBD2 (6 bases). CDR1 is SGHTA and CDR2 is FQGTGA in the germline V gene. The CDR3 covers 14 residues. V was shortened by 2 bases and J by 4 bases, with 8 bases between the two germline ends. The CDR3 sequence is CASSLRGTTGELFF. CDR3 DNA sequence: TGTGCCAGCAGCTTACGGGGGACCACCGGGGAGCTGTTTTTT. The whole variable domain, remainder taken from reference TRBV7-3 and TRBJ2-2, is GAGVSQTPSNKVTEKGKYVELRCDPISGHTALYWYRQSLGQGPEFLIYFQGTGAADDSGLPNDRFFAVRPEGSVSTLKIQRTERGDSAVYLCASSLRGTTGELFFGEGSRLTVL.

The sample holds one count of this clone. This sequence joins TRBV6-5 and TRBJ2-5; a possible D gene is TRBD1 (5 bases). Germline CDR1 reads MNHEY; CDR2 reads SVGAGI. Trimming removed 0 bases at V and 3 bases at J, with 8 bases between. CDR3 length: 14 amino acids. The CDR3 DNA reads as TGTGCCAGCAGTTACTCGATACAGGAAGAGACCCAGTACTTC. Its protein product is CASSYSIQEETQYF.

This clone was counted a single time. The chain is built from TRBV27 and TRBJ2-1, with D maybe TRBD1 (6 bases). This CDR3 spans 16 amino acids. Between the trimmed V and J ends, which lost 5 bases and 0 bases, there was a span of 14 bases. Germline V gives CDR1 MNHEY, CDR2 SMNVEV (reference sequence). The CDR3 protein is CASSRGSTVSYNEQFF. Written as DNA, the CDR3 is TGTGCCAGCAGTAGGGGGTCCACCGTCTCCTACAATGAGCAGTTCTTC.

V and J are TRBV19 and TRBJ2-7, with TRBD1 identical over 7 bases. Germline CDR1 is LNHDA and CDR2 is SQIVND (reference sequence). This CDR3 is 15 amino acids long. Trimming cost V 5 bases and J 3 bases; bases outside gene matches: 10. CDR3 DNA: TGTGCCAGTAGTGTCTCTTCCGGGACAGACTACGAGCAGTACTTC. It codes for CASSVSSGTDYEQYF. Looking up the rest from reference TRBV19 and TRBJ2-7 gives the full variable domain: DGGITQSPKYLFRKEGQNVTLSCEQNLNHDAMYWYRQDPGQGLRLIYYSQIVNDFQKGDIAEGYSVSREKKESFPLTVTSAQKNPTAFYLCASSVSSGTDYEQYFGPGTRLTVT.

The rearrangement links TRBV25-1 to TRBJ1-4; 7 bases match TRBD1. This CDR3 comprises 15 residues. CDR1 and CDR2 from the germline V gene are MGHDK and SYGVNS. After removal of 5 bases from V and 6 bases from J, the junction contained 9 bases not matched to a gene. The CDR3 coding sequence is TGTGCCAGCAGTCCGTCGACAGGGAGTGATGAAAAACTGTTTTTT. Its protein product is CASSPSTGSDEKLFF.

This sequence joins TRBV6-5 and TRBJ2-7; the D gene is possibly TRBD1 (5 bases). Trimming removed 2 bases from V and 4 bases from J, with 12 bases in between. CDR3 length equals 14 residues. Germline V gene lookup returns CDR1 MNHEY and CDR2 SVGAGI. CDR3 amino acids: CASSYAGPYYEQYF. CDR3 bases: TGTGCCAGCAGTTACGCAGGGCCCTATTACGAGCAGTACTTC.

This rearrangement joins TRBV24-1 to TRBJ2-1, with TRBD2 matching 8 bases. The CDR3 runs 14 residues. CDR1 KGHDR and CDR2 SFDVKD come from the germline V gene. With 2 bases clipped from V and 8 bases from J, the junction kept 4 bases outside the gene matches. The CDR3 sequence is CATSDYGRADEQFF. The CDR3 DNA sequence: TGTGCCACCAGTGATTACGGGAGGGCCGATGAGCAGTTCTTC.